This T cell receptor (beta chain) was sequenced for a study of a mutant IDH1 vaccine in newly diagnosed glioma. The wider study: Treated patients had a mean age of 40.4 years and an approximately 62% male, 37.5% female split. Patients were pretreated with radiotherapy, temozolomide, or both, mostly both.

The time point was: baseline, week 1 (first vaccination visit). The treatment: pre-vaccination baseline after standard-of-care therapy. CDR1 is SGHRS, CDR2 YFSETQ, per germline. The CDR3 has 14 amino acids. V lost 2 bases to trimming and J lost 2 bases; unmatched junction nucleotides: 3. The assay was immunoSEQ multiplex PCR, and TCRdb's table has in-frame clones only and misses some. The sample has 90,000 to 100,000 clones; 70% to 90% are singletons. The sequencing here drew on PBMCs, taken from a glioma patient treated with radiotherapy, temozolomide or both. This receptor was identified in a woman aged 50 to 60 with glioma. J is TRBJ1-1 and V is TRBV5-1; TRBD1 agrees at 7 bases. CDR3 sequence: CASSFQGVNTEAFF. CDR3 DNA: TGCGCCAGCAGCTTCCAGGGGGTAAACACTGAAGCTTTCTTT.